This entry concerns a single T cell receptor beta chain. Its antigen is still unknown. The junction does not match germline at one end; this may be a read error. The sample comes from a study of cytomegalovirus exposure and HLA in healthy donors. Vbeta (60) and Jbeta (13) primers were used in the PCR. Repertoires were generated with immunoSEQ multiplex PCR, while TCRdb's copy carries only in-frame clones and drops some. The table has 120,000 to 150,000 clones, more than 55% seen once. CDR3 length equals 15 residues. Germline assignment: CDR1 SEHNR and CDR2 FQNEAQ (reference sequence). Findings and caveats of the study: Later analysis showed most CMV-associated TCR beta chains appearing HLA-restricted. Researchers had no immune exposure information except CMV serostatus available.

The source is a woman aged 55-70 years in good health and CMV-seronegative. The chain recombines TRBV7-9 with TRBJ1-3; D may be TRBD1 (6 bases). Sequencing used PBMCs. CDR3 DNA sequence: TGTTCCAGCAGCTTGGGACAAGCCTCTGGAAACACCATATATTTT. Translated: CSSSLGQASGNTIYF.